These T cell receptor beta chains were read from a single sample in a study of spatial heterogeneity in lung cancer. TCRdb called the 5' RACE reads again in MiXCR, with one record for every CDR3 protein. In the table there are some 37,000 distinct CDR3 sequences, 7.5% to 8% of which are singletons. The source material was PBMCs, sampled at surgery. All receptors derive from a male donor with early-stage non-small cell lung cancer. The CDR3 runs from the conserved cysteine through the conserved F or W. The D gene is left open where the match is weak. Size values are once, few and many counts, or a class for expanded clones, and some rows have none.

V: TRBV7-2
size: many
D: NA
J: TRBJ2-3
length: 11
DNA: TGTGCCAGCAGCTATACAGATACGCAGTATTTT
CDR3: CASSYTDTQYF

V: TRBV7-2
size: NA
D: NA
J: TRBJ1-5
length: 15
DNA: TGTGCCAGCAGCTTACAGTCAGGGGTTCGTCAGCCCCAGCATTTT
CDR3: CASSLQSGVRQPQHF

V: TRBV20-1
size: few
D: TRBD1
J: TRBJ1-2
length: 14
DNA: TGCAGTGCCAGGACCGGGACAGGGAAATATGGCTACACCTTC
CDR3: CSARTGTGKYGYTF

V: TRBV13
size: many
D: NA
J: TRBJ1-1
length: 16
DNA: TGTGCCAGCAGCTTATTTCGGGACTACCCCTACACTGAAGCTTTCTTT
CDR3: CASSLFRDYPYTEAFF

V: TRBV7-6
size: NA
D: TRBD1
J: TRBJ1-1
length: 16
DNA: TGTGCCAGCAGCCCAGGGGGACCATATTCGGGGACTGAAGCTTTCTTT
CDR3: CASSPGGPYSGTEAFF

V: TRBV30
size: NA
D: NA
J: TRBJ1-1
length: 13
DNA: TGTGCCTGGAGGCAGGGGATGAACACTGAAGCTTTCTTT
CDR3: CAWRQGMNTEAFF

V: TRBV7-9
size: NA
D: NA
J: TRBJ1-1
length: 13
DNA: TGTGCCAGCAGTCTGGACACGAACACTGAAGCTTTCTTT
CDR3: CASSLDTNTEAFF

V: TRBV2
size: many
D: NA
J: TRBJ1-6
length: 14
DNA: TGTGCCAGCCTGGCAGGGCCGCTCGGGGCACCCCTCCACTTT
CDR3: CASLAGPLGAPLHF

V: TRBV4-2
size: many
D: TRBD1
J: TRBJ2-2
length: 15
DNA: TGTGCCAGCAGCCTAGGACAGGGAGGTGCCGGGGAGCTGTTTTTT
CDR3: CASSLGQGGAGELFF

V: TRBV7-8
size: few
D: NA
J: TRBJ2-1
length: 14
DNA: TGTGCCAGCAGCTTAAGTACTCGATTGAATGAGCAGTTCTTC
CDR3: CASSLSTRLNEQFF

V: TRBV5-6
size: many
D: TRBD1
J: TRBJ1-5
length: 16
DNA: TGTGCCAGCAGCCCCTGGGGACAGGGGGGCAATCAGCCCCAGCATTTT
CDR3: CASSPWGQGGNQPQHF

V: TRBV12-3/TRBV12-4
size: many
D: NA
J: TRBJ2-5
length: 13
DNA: TGTGCCAGCAGTTCCAACAGTGGGGAGACCCAGTACTTC
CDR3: CASSSNSGETQYF

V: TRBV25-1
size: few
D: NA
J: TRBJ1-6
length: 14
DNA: TGTGCCAGCAGGCCGGGGCCCGCTGATTCACCCCTCCACTTT
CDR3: CASRPGPADSPLHF

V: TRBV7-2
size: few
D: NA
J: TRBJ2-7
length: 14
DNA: TGTGCCAGCAGCTTAGGTGCAGCTTCCTACGAGCAGTACTTC
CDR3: CASSLGAASYEQYF

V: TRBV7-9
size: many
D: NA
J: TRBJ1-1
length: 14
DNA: TGTGCCAGCAGCAAGTACAGGGAGAACACTGAAGCTTTCTTT
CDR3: CASSKYRENTEAFF

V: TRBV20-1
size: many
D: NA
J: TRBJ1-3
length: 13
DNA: TGCAGTGCTAGGGACTCAAACGAGAACACCATATATTTT
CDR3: CSARDSNENTIYF

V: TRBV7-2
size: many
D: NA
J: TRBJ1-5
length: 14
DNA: TGTGCCAGCAGCCCTCAGGGTAGTAATCAGCCCCAGCATTTT
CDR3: CASSPQGSNQPQHF

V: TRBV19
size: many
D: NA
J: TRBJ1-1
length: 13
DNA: TGTGCCAGTATAGGGGACATGAACACTGAAGCTTTCTTT
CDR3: CASIGDMNTEAFF

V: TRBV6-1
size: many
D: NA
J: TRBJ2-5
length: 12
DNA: TGTGCCAGCAGTGAAGCGGGTGGCACCCAGTACTTC
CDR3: CASSEAGGTQYF

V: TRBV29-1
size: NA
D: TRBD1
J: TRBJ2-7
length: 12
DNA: TGCAGCGTTGAACTTTACAGGGGCGAGCAGTACTTC
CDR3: CSVELYRGEQYF

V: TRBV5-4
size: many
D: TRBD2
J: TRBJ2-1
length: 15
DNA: TGTGCCAGCAGCTTCCCTAGCGGGAGTTTTGATGAGCAGTTCTTC
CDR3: CASSFPSGSFDEQFF

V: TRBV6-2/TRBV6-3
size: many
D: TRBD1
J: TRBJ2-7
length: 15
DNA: TGTGCCAGCAGAAGGCCGGGACAGGGGACATACGAGCAGTACTTC
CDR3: CASRRPGQGTYEQYF

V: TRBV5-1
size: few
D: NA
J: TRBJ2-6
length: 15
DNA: TGCGCCAGCAGCTTGGAGGGCTCTGGGGCCAACGTCCTGACTTTC
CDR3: CASSLEGSGANVLTF

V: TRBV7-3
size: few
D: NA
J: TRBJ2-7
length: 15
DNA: TGTGCCAGCAGCTTAAACCCCAGTACTAGCTCCGAGCAGTACTTC
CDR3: CASSLNPSTSSEQYF

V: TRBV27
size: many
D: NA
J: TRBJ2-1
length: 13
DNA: TGTGCCAGCAGTCCCGGACAGTACAATGAGCAGTTCTTC
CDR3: CASSPGQYNEQFF